These 32 T cell receptor beta chains were sequenced from one sample in a study of a mutant IDH1 vaccine in newly diagnosed glioma. Sample time point: baseline, week 1 (first vaccination visit). The treatment is: pre-vaccination baseline after standard-of-care therapy. The protocol was immunoSEQ multiplex PCR, while the TCRdb copy is restricted to in-frame clones and leaves out a portion. The sample has just under 95,000 clones, around 80% seen once. The starting material was PBMCs, obtained from a glioma patient treated with radiotherapy, temozolomide or both. These receptors originate from a man aged 40-50 years with glioma.

This clone was detected once. The rearrangement links TRBV11-2 to TRBJ2-7; the match to TRBD2 covers 11 bases. The V gene's germline CDR1 is SGHAT and CDR2 FQNNGV. Trimming removed 4 bases from V and 4 bases from J; junction bases left unmatched: 6. This CDR3 has 15 amino acids. The CDR3 DNA reads TGTGCCAGCAGCTCGACTAGCGGGGTACTTTACGAGCAGTACTTC. Protein: CASSSTSGVLYEQYF.

V is TRBV6-6 and J is TRBJ2-7; D ambiguous. The germline gives CDR1 MNHNY, CDR2 SVGAGI (reference sequence). V lost 6 bases, J lost 4 bases, and 10 bases lay in between. This CDR3 region has 12 residues. The CDR3 loop reads CASSDSSYEQYF. The CDR3 nucleotides are TGTGCCAGCAGCGATTCCAGTTACGAGCAGTACTTC.

The V and J genes are TRBV2 and TRBJ2-3; no clear D gene. Germline V gene lookup returns CDR1 SNHLY and CDR2 FYNNEI. The V and J ends lost 9 bases and 3 bases respectively, with 10 bases between them. The CDR3 has 12 amino acids. CDR3 sequence reads: CARGQDTDTQYF. The CDR3 DNA is TGTGCCAGAGGTCAGGATACAGATACGCAGTATTTT.

The chain is built from TRBV7-2 and TRBJ2-5, with D possibly matching TRBD2 (7 bases). The end of the DNA aligns better with TRBJ2-7, so the J call may be wrong. The CDR3 is made up of 15 amino acids. Germline CDR1 is SGHTA and CDR2 is FQGNSA. CDR3 coding DNA: TGTGCCAGCAGCTTAGGCGGGGGCACGGATTACGAGCAGTACTTC. Encoded protein: CASSLGGGTDYEQYF.

The chain combines TRBV18 with TRBJ1-4; 7 bases are a match to TRBD1. The CDR3 length is 18 residues. Trimming took 2 bases from V and 0 from J; bases not matched to a gene: 9. Germline CDR1 KGHSH, CDR2 LQKENI. The CDR3 DNA sequence: TGTGCCAGCTCACCAGATAGGGGGACAGATACAACTAATGAAAAACTGTTTTTT. The encoded protein is CASSPDRGTDTTNEKLFF.

J is TRBJ2-3 and V is TRBV7-2; TRBD2 matches at 7 bases. After removal of 5 bases from V and 5 bases from J, the junction contained 10 bases not matched to a gene. The germline CDR1 and CDR2 sequences are SGHTA and FQGNSA. The CDR3 has 15 residues. CDR3 amino acids: CASSKRAGAIDTQYF. The CDR3 DNA reads TGTGCCAGCAGCAAGAGGGCGGGAGCGATAGATACGCAGTATTTT.

J is TRBJ2-7 and V is TRBV5-1; 7 bases line up with TRBD2. The CDR3 runs to 15 residues. Trimming took 0 bases from V and 4 from J; bases not matched to a gene: 7. The germline V gene has CDR1 SGHRS and CDR2 YFSETQ. CDR3 residues: CASSLVGGGPYEQYF. The CDR3 DNA reads TGCGCCAGCAGCTTGGTGGGGGGAGGGCCGTACGAGCAGTACTTC. Based on the CDR3 plus reference TRBV5-1 and TRBJ2-7, the full variable domain is KAGVTQTPRYLIKTRGQQVTLSCSPISGHRSVSWYQQTPGQGLQFLFEYFSETQRNKGNFPGRFSGRQFSNSRSEMNVSTLELGDSALYLCASSLVGGGPYEQYFGPGTRLTVT.

The gene calls are TRBV5-1 and TRBJ1-1, with TRBD1 matching over 8 bases. CDR1 is SGHRS and CDR2 is YFSETQ in the germline V gene. V gave up 5 bases and J gave up 2 bases; unmatched junction bases: 11. This CDR3 is 16 amino acids long. This CDR3 is CASSSDRGWENTEAFF. In DNA form, the CDR3 reads TGCGCCAGCAGTTCCGACAGGGGATGGGAAAACACTGAAGCTTTCTTT. Variable domain in full (rest from reference TRBV5-1 and TRBJ1-1): KAGVTQTPRYLIKTRGQQVTLSCSPISGHRSVSWYQQTPGQGLQFLFEYFSETQRNKGNFPGRFSGRQFSNSRSEMNVSTLELGDSALYLCASSSDRGWENTEAFFGQGTRLTVV.

The chain has TRBV19 and TRBJ1-2; D remains unclear. There are 13 residues in the CDR3. V was cut by 3 bases and J by 3 bases, with 8 bases left in between. From germline, CDR1 is LNHDA and CDR2 SQIVND (reference sequence). The CDR3 loop reads CASSMAVDYGYTF. CDR3 coding DNA: TGTGCCAGTAGTATGGCAGTTGACTATGGCTACACCTTC.

The rearrangement links TRBV5-5 to TRBJ2-3, with D possibly being TRBD1 or TRBD2 (5 bases each). Trimming pared 0 bases from V and 3 bases from J, leaving 17 bases between. This CDR3 is 17 amino acids long. Germline values: CDR1 SGHKS, CDR2 YYEKEE (reference sequence). CDR3 coding DNA: TGTGCCAGCAGCTTGGACTGGGGCCCCTGGGGGACAGATACGCAGTATTTT. It encodes CASSLDWGPWGTDTQYF.

This chain joins TRBV7-9 and TRBJ2-2; weak D call: TRBD1 (7 bases). With 3 bases removed from V and 5 bases from J, the gap between germline ends came to 13 bases. The germline V gene has CDR1 SEHNR and CDR2 FQNEAQ (reference sequence). There are 15 residues in the CDR3. The CDR3 DNA reads TGTGCCAGCAGCTTCGCGGGACAGCTAACCGGGGAGCTGTTTTTT. Its protein is CASSFAGQLTGELFF.

J is TRBJ2-5 and V is TRBV27; TRBD2 is a possible D gene (5 bases). The J call may be mistaken, given a closer DNA end match to TRBJ2-7. This CDR3 has 13 amino acids. CDR1 is MNHEY, CDR2 SMNVEV, per germline (reference sequence). CDR3 nucleotide sequence: TGTGCCAGCAGTTCCGAAGGACGGGGCGAGCAGTACTTC. Its protein product is CASSSEGRGEQYF.

The chain carries TRBV7-2 and TRBJ2-3; 9 bases line up with TRBD2. The CDR3 has 17 amino acids. Germline-derived CDR1 and CDR2 are SGHTA and FQGNSA. V lost 7 bases, J lost 0 bases, and 11 bases stayed unmatched. The CDR3 sequence is CASTTGSSGGSTDTQYF. In DNA form, the CDR3 reads TGTGCCAGCACCACCGGGTCGAGCGGGGGGAGCACAGATACGCAGTATTTT. Drawing the rest from reference TRBV7-2 and TRBJ2-3, the complete variable domain is GAGVSQSPSNKVTEKGKDVELRCDPISGHTALYWYRQSLGQGLEFLIYFQGNSAPDKSGLPSDRFSAERTGGSVSTLTIQRTQQEDSAVYLCASTTGSSGGSTDTQYFGPGTRLTVL.

This clone was counted only a few times. The chain couples TRBV13 to TRBJ1-4; 10 nucleotides match TRBD1. Germline V gene data show CDR1 as PRHDT and CDR2 as FYEKMQ (reference sequence). V shed 5 bases and J 4 bases; nucleotides not matched to a gene: 4. This CDR3 region has 15 residues. The CDR3 DNA reads TGTGCCAGCAGCCCCCGGACAGGGGGTAATGAAAAACTGTTTTTT. It specifies CASSPRTGGNEKLFF.

This chain links TRBV4-3 with TRBJ2-1; D is perhaps TRBD1 (6 bases). V lost 0 bases and J 4 bases, leaving 16 bases between the germline ends. The CDR3 consists of 17 residues. Per germline, CDR1 LGHNA and CDR2 YSLEER. Here the CDR3 reads CASSQDLGARVYNEQFF. In DNA form, the CDR3 reads TGCGCCAGCAGCCAAGATTTGGGGGCGAGGGTATACAATGAGCAGTTCTTC.

The genes are TRBV7-6 and TRBJ2-1; D may be TRBD2 (5 bases). Germline assignment: CDR1 SGHVS and CDR2 FNYEAQ. The ends were cut back, 1 base at V and 6 bases at J, with 10 bases in the middle. This CDR3 region has 14 residues. CDR3: CASSLGGRFNEQFF. In DNA form, the CDR3 reads TGTGCCAGCAGCTTAGGAGGGAGATTCAATGAGCAGTTCTTC.

As DNA, the CDR3 is TGTGCCAGCTCACCACCTCAGGGGCGGGACGAGCAGTACTTC. The encoded protein is CASSPPQGRDEQYF. The rearrangement joins TRBV18 to TRBJ2-7, with D perhaps matching TRBD1 (6 bases). The ends were cut back, 0 bases at V and 5 bases at J, with 11 bases in the middle. The CDR3 contains 14 residues. Germline V gene sequence: CDR1 KGHSH, CDR2 LQKENI.

This clone is a singleton in its sample. The chain has TRBV7-2 and TRBJ2-1; no firm D call. CDR3 length equals 13 residues. The V end was cut by 1 base, the J end by 7 bases, with 8 bases between. Germline V gene data show CDR1 as SGHTA and CDR2 as FQGNSA. In DNA, the CDR3 is TGTGCCAGCAGCTTAGGAATCGGGAATGAGCAGTTCTTC. The encoded protein is CASSLGIGNEQFF.

The rearrangement uses TRBV7-8 and TRBJ2-6; D not resolved. CDR1 and CDR2 (germline): SGHVS, FQNEAQ. The V end was cut by 4 bases, the J end by 0 bases, with 16 bases between. CDR3 length: 18 residues. The DNA for the CDR3 is TGTGCCAGCAGCTCCCGACCAGTATCGTACTCTGGGGCCAACGTCCTGACTTTC. It codes for CASSSRPVSYSGANVLTF.

This chain joins TRBV6-5 and TRBJ1-3; no clear D gene. The CDR3 consists of 14 residues. CDR1 and CDR2 from the germline V gene are MNHEY and SVGAGI. Trimming removed 6 bases at V and 0 bases at J, with 9 bases between. CDR3 in amino acids: CASRERFSGNTIYF. For the CDR3, the DNA is TGTGCCAGCAGGGAAAGGTTCTCTGGAAACACCATATATTTT.

The chain joins TRBV5-1 to TRBJ1-4; D ambiguous. Deletions cut 4 bases from V and 0 bases from J, with 13 bases between. Germline assignment: CDR1 SGHRS and CDR2 YFSETQ. There are 16 residues in the CDR3. The CDR3 DNA is TGCGCCAGCAGCCCGGCGACTGTATCAACTAATGAAAAACTGTTTTTT. It is translated as CASSPATVSTNEKLFF.

V usage is TRBV2 and J usage is TRBJ2-7; D gene uncertain. The V end was cut by 8 bases, the J end by 6 bases, with 8 bases between. The CDR3 sequence is 10 residues long. Germline CDR1 and CDR2: SNHLY and FYNNEI. The CDR3 is CASRIIEQYF. CDR3 nucleotide sequence: TGTGCCAGCCGGATTATCGAGCAGTACTTC.

In DNA form, the CDR3 reads TGTGCCAGCAGTTACGACGTGGGGGGACCAGCTTTCTTT. Translation gives CASSYDVGGPAFF. The chain links TRBV6-5 to TRBJ1-1, with D maybe TRBD1 (5 bases). This CDR3 comprises 13 residues. Looked up from germline, CDR1 is MNHEY and CDR2 is SVGAGI. V lost 2 bases and J 10 bases, leaving 14 bases between the germline ends.

The chain joins TRBV27 to TRBJ2-5; the D gene is possibly TRBD1 (5 bases). The germline gives CDR1 MNHEY, CDR2 SMNVEV (reference sequence). V was shortened by 2 bases and J by 5 bases, with 9 bases between the two germline ends. The CDR3 length is 13 residues. The CDR3 is CASSLTRAETQYF. CDR3 sequence (DNA): TGTGCCAGCAGTTTAACCAGGGCCGAGACCCAGTACTTC.

The chain joins TRBV6-5 to TRBJ2-3; TRBD1 might be the D (5 bases). The CDR3 totals 15 residues. Trimming left V 5 bases short and J 0 bases short, with 12 bases between. Germline V gene data show CDR1 as MNHEY and CDR2 as SVGAGI. DNA for the CDR3: TGTGCCAGCAGTACCCAGGGTGCTAGCACAGATACGCAGTATTTT. Protein: CASSTQGASTDTQYF.

This clone was counted a single time. This rearrangement joins TRBV6-1 to TRBJ2-3, with TRBD2 identical over 9 bases. The junction had 11 bases not matched to a gene; V was cut back by 4 bases and J by 0 bases. The V gene's germline CDR1 is MNHNS and CDR2 SASEGT. The CDR3 covers 18 residues. The CDR3 DNA follows: TGTGCCAGCAGTGTTGTGGCGGGGGGGGAAACTAGCACAGATACGCAGTATTTT. Its protein is CASSVVAGGETSTDTQYF.

This chain joins TRBV11-2 and TRBJ2-6; tentative D call: TRBD1 (6 bases). This CDR3 has 15 amino acids. Trimming stripped 6 bases from V and 2 bases from J, with 11 bases between. Per germline, CDR1 SGHAT and CDR2 FQNNGV. The CDR3 DNA reads TGTGCCAGCAGAAAACCAGGGGCTGGGGCCAACGTCCTGACTTTC. As protein: CASRKPGAGANVLTF.

This clone has just one count. This sequence joins TRBV4-1 and TRBJ2-7; either TRBD1 or TRBD2 may fit D (5 bases each). The CDR3 has 13 residues. Germline-derived CDR1 and CDR2 are MGHRA and YSYEKL. V was clipped by 3 bases and J by 2 bases, with 8 bases between them. The CDR3: CASSHPGPYEQYF. CDR3 nucleotide sequence: TGCGCCAGCAGCCATCCGGGGCCCTACGAGCAGTACTTC.

The chain recombines TRBV11-2 with TRBJ2-5; no clear D gene. CDR1 and CDR2 (germline): SGHAT, FQNNGV. Trimming removed 3 bases from V and 2 bases from J, with 7 bases in between. The CDR3 loop spans 13 amino acids. CDR3 coding DNA: TGTGCCAGCAGCTTTGGCACACAAGAGACCCAGTACTTC. Translating gives CASSFGTQETQYF.

CDR3 nucleotides: TGTGCCAGCAGCTTAGGAAGAGGACTAGCGGGGGCCACCCCGGGATTTGAGCAGTTCTTC. This gives the protein CASSLGRGLAGATPGFEQFF. The chain employs TRBV7-6 and TRBJ2-1; 13 nucleotides line up with TRBD2. Trimming took 1 base from V and 9 from J; bases not matched to a gene: 18. Germline V gene lookup returns CDR1 SGHVS and CDR2 FNYEAQ. CDR3 size: 20 residues.

This clone was found once. The chain recombines TRBV27 with TRBJ2-7; unclear D gene. Deletions cut 0 bases from V and 2 bases from J, with 11 bases between. Germline lookup yields CDR1 MNHEY and CDR2 SMNVEV (reference sequence). This CDR3 contains 15 residues. CDR3 loop: CASSLSADAAYEQYF. The CDR3 nucleotides are TGTGCCAGCAGTTTATCGGCTGACGCCGCCTACGAGCAGTACTTC.

The chain combines TRBV7-3 with TRBJ1-5, with D possibly TRBD1 on 6 matching bases. Trimming shortened V by 5 bases and J by 4 bases, and 9 bases separated the two germline ends. Per the germline V gene, CDR1 is SGHTA and CDR2 is FQGTGA. The CDR3 has 13 amino acids. Here the CDR3 reads CASSLDRNQPQHF. The CDR3 bases are TGTGCCAGCAGCCTCGACAGGAATCAGCCCCAGCATTTT.